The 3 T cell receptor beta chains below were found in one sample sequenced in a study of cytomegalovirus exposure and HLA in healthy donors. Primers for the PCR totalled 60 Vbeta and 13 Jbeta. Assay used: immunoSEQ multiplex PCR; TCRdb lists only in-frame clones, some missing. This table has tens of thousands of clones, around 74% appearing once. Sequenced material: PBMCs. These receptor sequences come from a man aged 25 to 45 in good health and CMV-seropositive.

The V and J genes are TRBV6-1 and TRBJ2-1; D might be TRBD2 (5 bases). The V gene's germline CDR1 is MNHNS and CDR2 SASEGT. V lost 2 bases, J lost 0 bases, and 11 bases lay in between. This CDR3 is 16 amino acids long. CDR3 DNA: TGTGCCAGCAGTGAAAGAGGGATCACCTCCTACAATGAGCAGTTCTTC. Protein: CASSERGITSYNEQFF.

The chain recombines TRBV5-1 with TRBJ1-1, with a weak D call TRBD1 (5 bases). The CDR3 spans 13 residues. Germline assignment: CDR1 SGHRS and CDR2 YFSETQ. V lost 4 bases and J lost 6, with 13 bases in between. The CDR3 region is CASSSPREAEAFF. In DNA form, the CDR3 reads TGCGCCAGCAGCAGCCCCAGGGAAGCTGAAGCTTTCTTT.

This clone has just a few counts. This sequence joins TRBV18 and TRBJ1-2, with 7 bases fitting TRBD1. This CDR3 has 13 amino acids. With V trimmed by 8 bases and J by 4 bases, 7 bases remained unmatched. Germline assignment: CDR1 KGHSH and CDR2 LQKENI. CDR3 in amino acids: CASQGEATYGYTF. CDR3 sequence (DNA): TGTGCCAGCCAGGGGGAGGCCACCTATGGCTACACCTTC.